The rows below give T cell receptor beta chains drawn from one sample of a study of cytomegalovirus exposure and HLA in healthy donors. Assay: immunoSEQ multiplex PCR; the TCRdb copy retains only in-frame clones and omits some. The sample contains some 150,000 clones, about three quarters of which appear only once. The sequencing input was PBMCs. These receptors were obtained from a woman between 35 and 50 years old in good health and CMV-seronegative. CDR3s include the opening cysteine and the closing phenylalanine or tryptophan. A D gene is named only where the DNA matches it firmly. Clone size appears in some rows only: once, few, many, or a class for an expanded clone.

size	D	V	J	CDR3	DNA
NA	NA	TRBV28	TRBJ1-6	CASSSPDSYGSALHF	TGTGCCAGCAGTTCCCCGGACAGTTATGGTTCGGCCCTCCACTTT
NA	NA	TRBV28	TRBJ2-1	CASSIIGSSYNEQFF	TGTGCCAGCAGTATCATCGGGAGTTCCTACAATGAGCAGTTCTTC
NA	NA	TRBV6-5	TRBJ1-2	CASSRQTLNYGYTF	TGTGCCAGCAGCCGACAGACACTTAACTATGGCTACACCTTC
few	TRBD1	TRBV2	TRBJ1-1	CASSPDRGRGTEAFF	TGTGCCAGCAGCCCTGACAGGGGAAGAGGCACTGAAGCTTTCTTT
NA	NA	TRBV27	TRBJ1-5	CASTPGGNQPQHF	TGTGCCAGCACCCCCGGGGGTAATCAGCCCCAGCATTTT
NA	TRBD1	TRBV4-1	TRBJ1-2	CASSHEQGNTYGYTF	TGCGCCAGCAGCCATGAACAGGGGAATACCTATGGCTACACCTTC
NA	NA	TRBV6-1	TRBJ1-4	CASKGGGTVNEKLFF	TGTGCCAGCAAGGGTGGAGGGACCGTTAATGAAAAACTGTTTTTT
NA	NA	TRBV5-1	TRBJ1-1	CASSSDTNTEAFF	TGCGCCAGCAGTTCCGACACGAACACTGAAGCTTTCTTT
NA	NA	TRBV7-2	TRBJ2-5	CASSLRERRAEETQYF	TGTGCCAGCAGCTTGAGGGAAAGGAGAGCCGAGGAGACCCAGTACTTC
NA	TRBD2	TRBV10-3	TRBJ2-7	CAINSGRVDEQYF	TGTGCCATCAATAGCGGGAGAGTGGACGAGCAGTACTTC
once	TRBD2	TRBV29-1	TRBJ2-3	CSVEAGGSTDTQYF	TGCAGCGTTGAAGCGGGGGGTAGCACAGATACGCAGTATTTT
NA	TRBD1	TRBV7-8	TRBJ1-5	CASSFGQGGLNQPQHF	TGTGCCAGCAGTTTCGGACAGGGGGGCCTCAATCAGCCCCAGCATTTT
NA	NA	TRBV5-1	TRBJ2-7	CASSPTGGHEQYF	TGCGCCAGCAGTCCAACCGGGGGTCACGAGCAGTACTTC
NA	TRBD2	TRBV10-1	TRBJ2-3	CASTPGSGRTDTQYF	TGCGCCAGCACCCCAGGGAGCGGGAGAACAGATACGCAGTATTTT
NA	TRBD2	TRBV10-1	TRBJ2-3	CASSEGLAGFTDTQYF	TGCGCCAGCAGTGAGGGACTAGCGGGATTCACAGATACGCAGTATTTT
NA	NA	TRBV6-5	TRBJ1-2	CASSYQPGREGYTF	TGTGCCAGCAGCTACCAACCAGGGCGGGAGGGCTACACCTTC
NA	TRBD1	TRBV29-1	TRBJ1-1	CSALGQGRAEAFF	TGCAGCGCCCTTGGACAGGGGAGAGCTGAAGCTTTCTTT
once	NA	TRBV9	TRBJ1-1	CASSVAVDTEAFF	TGTGCCAGCAGCGTAGCGGTCGACACTGAAGCTTTCTTT
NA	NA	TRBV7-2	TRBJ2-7	CASSFTVTYEQYF	TGTGCCAGCAGCTTCACAGTGACCTACGAGCAGTACTTC
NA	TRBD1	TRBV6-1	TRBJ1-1	CASSEGGTAPEAFF	TGTGCCAGCAGTGAAGGGGGGACAGCACCCGAAGCTTTCTTT
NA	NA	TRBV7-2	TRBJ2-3	CASSRFRDTRTDTQYF	TGTGCCAGCAGCCGTTTCCGGGACACCCGCACAGATACGCAGTATTTT
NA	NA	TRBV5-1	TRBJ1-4	CASSLDAGAGEKLFF	TGCGCCAGCAGCTTGGATGCAGGGGCCGGGGAAAAACTGTTTTTT
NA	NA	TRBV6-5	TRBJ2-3	CASKAGEATDTQYF	TGTGCCAGCAAAGCTGGGGAGGCTACAGATACGCAGTATTTT
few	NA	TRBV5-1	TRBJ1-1	CASSLGGSALNTEAFF	TGCGCCAGCAGCTTGGGGGGCAGTGCATTGAACACTGAAGCTTTCTTT
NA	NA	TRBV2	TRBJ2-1	CASRETTLVYNEQFF	TGTGCCAGCAGAGAAACTACGCTCGTCTACAATGAGCAGTTCTTC
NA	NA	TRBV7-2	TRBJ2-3	CASSFSRSTDTQYF	TGTGCCAGCAGCTTTTCCAGGAGCACAGATACGCAGTATTTT
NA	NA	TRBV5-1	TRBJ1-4	CASSLTGYEKLFF	TGCGCCAGCAGCTTGACCGGTTACGAAAAACTGTTTTTT
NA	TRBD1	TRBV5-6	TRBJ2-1	CASSWGQGRYEQFF	TGTGCCAGCAGCTGGGGACAGGGGAGGTATGAGCAGTTCTTC
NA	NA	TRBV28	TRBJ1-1	CASSLYPPGSDTEAFF	TGTGCCAGCAGTTTATACCCCCCGGGGTCGGACACTGAAGCTTTCTTT
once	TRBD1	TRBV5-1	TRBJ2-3	CASSLEGQGADTQYF	TGCGCCAGCAGCTTGGAGGGACAGGGGGCAGATACGCAGTATTTT
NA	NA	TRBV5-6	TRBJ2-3	CASSPVGGPEFDTQYF	TGTGCCAGCAGCCCTGTTGGGGGCCCCGAGTTCGATACGCAGTATTTT
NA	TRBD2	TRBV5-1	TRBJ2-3	CASSLEGLAGGTDTQYF	TGCGCCAGCAGCTTGGAGGGACTAGCGGGAGGCACAGATACGCAGTATTTT
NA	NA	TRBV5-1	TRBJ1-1	CASSQDPAGSTEAFF	TGCGCCAGCAGCCAAGACCCTGCGGGGTCCACTGAAGCTTTCTTT
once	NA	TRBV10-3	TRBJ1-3	CAIRPQGISGNTIYF	TGTGCCATCAGACCCCAGGGAATCTCTGGAAACACCATATATTTT
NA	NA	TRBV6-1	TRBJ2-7	CASSPGEPGNYEQYF	TGTGCCAGCAGCCCAGGGGAGCCCGGAAATTACGAGCAGTACTTC
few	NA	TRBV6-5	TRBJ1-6	CASSYGTDNSPLHF	TGTGCCAGCAGTTACGGTACAGACAATTCACCCCTCCACTTT
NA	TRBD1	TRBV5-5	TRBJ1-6	CASSFPGQINSPLHF	TGTGCCAGCAGCTTCCCGGGACAGATAAATTCACCCCTCCACTTT
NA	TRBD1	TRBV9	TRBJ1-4	CASSVRTGNEKLFF	TGTGCCAGCAGCGTCCGGACAGGGAATGAAAAACTGTTTTTT
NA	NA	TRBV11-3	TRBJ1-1	CASSLTYWTERNTEAFF	TGTGCCAGCAGCTTAACATATTGGACAGAAAGAAACACTGAAGCTTTCTTT
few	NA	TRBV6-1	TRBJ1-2	CASSEDSSNYGYTF	TGTGCCAGCAGTGAAGACTCATCGAACTATGGCTACACCTTC
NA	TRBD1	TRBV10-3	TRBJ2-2	CAIGTRDRGRRIPGELFF	TGTGCCATCGGGACCCGGGACAGGGGGCGCAGGATCCCCGGGGAGCTGTTTTTT
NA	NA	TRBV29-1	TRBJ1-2	CSGSSDNYGYTF	TGCAGCGGGAGCTCCGATAACTATGGCTACACCTTC
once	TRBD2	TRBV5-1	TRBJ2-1	CASSLGAGGPGGEQFF	TGCGCCAGCAGCTTGGGGGCGGGAGGGCCCGGGGGTGAGCAGTTCTTC
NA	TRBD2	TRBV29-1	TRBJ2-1	CSVTSGGYNEQFF	TGCAGCGTGACTAGCGGGGGTTACAATGAGCAGTTCTTC
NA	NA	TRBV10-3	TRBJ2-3	CAISESSVQDTQYF	TGTGCCATCAGTGAGTCTTCCGTTCAGGATACGCAGTATTTT
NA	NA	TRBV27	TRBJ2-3	CASTDYTQYF	TGTGCCAGCACAGACTATACGCAGTATTTT
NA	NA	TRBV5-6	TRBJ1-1	CASTAAQNWNTEAFF	TGTGCCAGCACCGCGGCCCAGAATTGGAACACTGAAGCTTTCTTT
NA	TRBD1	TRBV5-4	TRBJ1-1	CASSPDRGKMNTEAFF	TGTGCCAGCAGCCCCGACAGGGGGAAAATGAACACTGAAGCTTTCTTT
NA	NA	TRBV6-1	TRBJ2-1	CASSGALSNEQFF	TGTGCCAGCAGTGGGGCCCTGTCCAATGAGCAGTTCTTC
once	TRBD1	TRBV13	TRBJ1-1	CASSSADREMLTFF	TGTGCCAGCAGCTCCGCCGACAGGGAGATGTTAACTTTCTTT
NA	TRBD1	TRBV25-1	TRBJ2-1	CASSEYGGGTGENEQFF	TGTGCCAGCAGTGAATATGGGGGCGGGACAGGTGAGAATGAGCAGTTCTTC
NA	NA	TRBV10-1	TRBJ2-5	CASGSGPVTQYF	TGCGCCAGCGGTTCAGGCCCGGTGACCCAGTACTTC
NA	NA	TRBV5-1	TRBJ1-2	CASSLFGGGSGYTF	TGCGCCAGCAGCTTGTTTGGGGGGGGCAGTGGCTACACCTTC
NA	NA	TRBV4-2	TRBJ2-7	CASSQDSPSEQYF	TGTGCCAGCAGCCAAGACTCCCCGAGCGAGCAGTACTTC
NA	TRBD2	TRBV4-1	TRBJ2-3	CASSQAGLVLAGPTDTQYF	TGCGCCAGCAGCCAAGCCGGCCTAGTTCTAGCGGGGCCCACAGATACGCAGTATTTT